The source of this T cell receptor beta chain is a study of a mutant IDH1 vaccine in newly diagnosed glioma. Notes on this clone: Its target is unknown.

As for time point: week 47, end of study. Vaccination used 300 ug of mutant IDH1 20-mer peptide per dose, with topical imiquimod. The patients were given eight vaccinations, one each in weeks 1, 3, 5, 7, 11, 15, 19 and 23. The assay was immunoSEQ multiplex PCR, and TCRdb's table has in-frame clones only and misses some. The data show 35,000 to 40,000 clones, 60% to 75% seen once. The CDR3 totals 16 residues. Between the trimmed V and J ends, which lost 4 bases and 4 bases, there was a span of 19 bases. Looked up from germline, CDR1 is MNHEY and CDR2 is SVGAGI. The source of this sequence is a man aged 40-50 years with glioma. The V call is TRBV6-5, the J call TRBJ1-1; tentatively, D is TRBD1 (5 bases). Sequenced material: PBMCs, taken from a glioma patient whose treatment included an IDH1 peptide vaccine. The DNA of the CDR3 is TGTGCCAGCAGTTCTTGGGAGGGGTTGCTCGGCACTGAAGCTTTCTTT. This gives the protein CASSSWEGLLGTEAFF.